This T cell receptor (beta chain) appears in the sequencing data of a study of blood T cell repertoires in COVID-19. Study at large: Some COVID-19 samples were acute and others convalescent; all came from the United States, Italy and Spain.

The CDR3 totals 13 residues. Germline CDR1 and CDR2: KGHSH and LQKENI. V gave up 6 bases and J gave up 5 bases, with 14 bases separating them. In the study's own analysis: Amplifying reference gene primers gave estimates of nucleated cell counts. Sequenced by immunoSEQ multiplex PCR; TCRdb stores in-frame clones only, minus some. V and J calls and clone size are given by that table; D and trimming were obtained from the DNA. Altogether 350,000 to 450,000 clones are present, roughly 90% being singletons, with the ten largest covering 1.2% to 1.5%. This clone was seen only once. The sample taken for sequencing was PBMCs or T cells enriched from blood (not recorded which). This receptor was obtained from a woman under 30 who had been exposed to COVID-19. V and J are TRBV18 and TRBJ2-7, with a weak D call TRBD1 (6 bases). The CDR3 DNA is TGTGCCAGCTCTATACAGGGTATCGACGAGCAGTACTTC. Its protein product is CASSIQGIDEQYF.